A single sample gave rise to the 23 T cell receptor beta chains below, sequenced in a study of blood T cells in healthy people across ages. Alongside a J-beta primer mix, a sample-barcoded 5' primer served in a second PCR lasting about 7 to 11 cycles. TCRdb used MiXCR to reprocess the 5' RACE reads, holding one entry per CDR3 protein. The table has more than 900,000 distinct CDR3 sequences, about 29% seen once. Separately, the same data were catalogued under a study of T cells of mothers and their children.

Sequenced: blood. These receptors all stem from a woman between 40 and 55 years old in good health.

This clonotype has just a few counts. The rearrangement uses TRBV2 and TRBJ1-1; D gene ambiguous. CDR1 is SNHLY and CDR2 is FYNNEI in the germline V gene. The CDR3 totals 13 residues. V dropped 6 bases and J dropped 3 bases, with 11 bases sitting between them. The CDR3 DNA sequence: TGTGCCAGCAGAAGAAGGAAGGACACTGAAGCTTTCTTT. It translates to CASRRRKDTEAFF.

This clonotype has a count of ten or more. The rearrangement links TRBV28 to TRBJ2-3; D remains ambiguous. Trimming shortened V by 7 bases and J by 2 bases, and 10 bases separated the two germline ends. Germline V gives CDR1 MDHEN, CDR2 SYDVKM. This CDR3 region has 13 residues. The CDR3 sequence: CASNEQFTDTQYF. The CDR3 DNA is TGTGCCAGCAACGAACAATTCACAGATACGCAGTATTTT.

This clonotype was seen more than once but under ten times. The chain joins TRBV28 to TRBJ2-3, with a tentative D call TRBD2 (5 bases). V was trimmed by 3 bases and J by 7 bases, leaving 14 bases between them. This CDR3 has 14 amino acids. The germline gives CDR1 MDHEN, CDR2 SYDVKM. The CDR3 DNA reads TGTGCCAGCAGTTTTCTGGGAGTTGGAAATACGCAGTATTTT. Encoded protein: CASSFLGVGNTQYF. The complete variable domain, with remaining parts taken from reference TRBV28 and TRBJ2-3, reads DVKVTQSSRYLVKRTGEKVFLECVQDMDHENMFWYRQDPGLGLRLIYFSYDVKMKEKGDIPEGYSVSREKKERFSLILESASTNQTSMYLCASSFLGVGNTQYFGPGTRLTVL.

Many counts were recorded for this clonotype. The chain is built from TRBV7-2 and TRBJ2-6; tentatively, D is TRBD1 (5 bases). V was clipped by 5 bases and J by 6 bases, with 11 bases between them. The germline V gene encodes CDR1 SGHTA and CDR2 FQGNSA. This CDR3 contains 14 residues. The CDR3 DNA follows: TGTGCCAGCAGCCCCTCACAGGAGGCCAACGTCCTGACTTTC. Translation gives CASSPSQEANVLTF.

This chain's CDR3 is CASSLVAPIYNEQFF. The CDR3 DNA follows: TGTGCCAGCAGCTTAGTGGCACCAATATACAATGAGCAGTTCTTC. The rearrangement uses TRBV7-9 and TRBJ2-1; no reliable D call. The CDR3 consists of 15 residues. Per germline, CDR1 SEHNR and CDR2 FQNEAQ (reference sequence). V was cut by 1 base and J by 4 bases, with 11 bases left in between.

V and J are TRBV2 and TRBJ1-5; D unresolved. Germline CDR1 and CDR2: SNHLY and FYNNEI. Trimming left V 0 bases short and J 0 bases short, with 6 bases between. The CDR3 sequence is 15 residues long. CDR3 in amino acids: CASSEAANSNQPQHF. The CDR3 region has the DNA TGTGCCAGCAGTGAAGCGGCGAATAGCAATCAGCCCCAGCATTTT. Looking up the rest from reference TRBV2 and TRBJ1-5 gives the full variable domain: EPEVTQTPSHQVTQMGQEVILRCVPISNHLYFYWYRQILGQKVEFLVSFYNNEISEKSEIFDDQFSVERPDGSNFTLKIRSTKLEDSAMYFCASSEAANSNQPQHFGDGTRLSIL.

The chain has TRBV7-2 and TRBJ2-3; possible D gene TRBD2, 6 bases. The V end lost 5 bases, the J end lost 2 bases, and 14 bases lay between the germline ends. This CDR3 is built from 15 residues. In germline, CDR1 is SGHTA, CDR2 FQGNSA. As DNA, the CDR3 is TGTGCCAGCAGCACAAGTGCGGGAATCACAGATACGCAGTATTTT. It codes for CASSTSAGITDTQYF.

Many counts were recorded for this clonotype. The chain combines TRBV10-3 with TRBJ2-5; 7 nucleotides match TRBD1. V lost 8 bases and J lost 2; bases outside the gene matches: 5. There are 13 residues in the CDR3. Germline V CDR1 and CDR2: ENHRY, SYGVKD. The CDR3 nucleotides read TGTGCCATCTCACCCAGGGGGCAAGAGACCCAGTACTTC. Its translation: CAISPRGQETQYF.

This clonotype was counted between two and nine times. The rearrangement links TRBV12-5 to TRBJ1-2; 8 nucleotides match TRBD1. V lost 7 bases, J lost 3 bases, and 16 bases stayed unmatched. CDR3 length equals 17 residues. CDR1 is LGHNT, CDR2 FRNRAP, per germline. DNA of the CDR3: TGTGCTAGTGCCTCCGGGGGACAGGATGCAGTTTACTATGGCTACACCTTC. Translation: CASASGGQDAVYYGYTF.

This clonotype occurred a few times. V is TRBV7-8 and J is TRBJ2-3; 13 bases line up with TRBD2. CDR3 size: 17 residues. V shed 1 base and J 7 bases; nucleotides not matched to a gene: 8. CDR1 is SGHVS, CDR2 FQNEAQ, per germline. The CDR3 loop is CASSLGETSGGANTQYF. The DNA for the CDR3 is TGTGCCAGCAGCTTAGGGGAAACTAGCGGGGGGGCCAATACGCAGTATTTT. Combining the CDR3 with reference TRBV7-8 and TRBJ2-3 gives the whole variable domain GAGVSQSPRYKVAKRGQDVALRCDPISGHVSLFWYQQALGQGPEFLTYFQNEAQLDKSGLPSDRFFAERPEGSVSTLKIQRTQQEDSAVYLCASSLGETSGGANTQYFGPGTRLTVL.

This chain's CDR3 is CSARNAPTDTQYF. In nucleotides, the CDR3 is TGCAGTGCTAGAAATGCCCCCACAGATACGCAGTATTTT. The rearrangement uses TRBV20-1 and TRBJ2-3; D gene uncertain. The CDR3 sequence is 13 residues long. The germline gives CDR1 DFQATT, CDR2 SNEGSKA (reference sequence). The V end was cut by 2 bases, the J end by 2 bases, with 8 bases between.

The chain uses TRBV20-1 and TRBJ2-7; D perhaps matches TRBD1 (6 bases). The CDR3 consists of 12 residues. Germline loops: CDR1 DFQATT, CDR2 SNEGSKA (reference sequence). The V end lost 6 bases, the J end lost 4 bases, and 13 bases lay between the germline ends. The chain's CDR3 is CSADTRGYEQYF. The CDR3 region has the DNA TGCAGTGCCGATACCAGGGGTTACGAGCAGTACTTC.

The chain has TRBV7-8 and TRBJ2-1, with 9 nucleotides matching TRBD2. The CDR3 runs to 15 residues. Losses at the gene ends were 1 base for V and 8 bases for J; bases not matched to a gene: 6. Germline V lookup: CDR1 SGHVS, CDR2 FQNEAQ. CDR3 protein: CASSLGAGGLHEQFF. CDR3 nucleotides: TGTGCCAGCAGCTTAGGGGCGGGGGGGTTGCATGAGCAGTTCTTC.

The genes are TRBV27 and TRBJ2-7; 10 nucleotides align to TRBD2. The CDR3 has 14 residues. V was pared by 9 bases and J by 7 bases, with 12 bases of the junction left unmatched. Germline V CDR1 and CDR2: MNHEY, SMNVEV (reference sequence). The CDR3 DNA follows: TGTGCCAGTTCAGGACTAGCGGCGCTCAATGAGCAGTACTTC. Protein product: CASSGLAALNEQYF.

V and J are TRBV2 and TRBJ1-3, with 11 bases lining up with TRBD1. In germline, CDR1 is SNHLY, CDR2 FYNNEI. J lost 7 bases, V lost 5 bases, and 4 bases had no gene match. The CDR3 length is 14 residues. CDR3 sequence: CASSWTGGPNTIYF. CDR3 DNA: TGTGCCAGCAGTTGGACAGGGGGCCCGAACACCATATATTTT.

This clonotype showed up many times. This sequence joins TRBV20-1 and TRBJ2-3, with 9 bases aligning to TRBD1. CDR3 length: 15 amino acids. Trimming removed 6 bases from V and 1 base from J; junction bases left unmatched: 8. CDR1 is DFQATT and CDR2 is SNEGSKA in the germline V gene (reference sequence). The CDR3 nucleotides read TGCAGTGCGCCCGATACAGGGGGCGGCACAGATACGCAGTATTTT. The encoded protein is CSAPDTGGGTDTQYF.

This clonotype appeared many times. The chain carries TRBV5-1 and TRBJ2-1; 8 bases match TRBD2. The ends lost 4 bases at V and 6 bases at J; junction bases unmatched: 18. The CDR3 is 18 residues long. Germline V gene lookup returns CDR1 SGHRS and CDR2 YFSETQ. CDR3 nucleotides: TGCGCCAGCAGCCCTCGACTAGCCCGGGGGGGAGGAAGCAATGAGCAGTTCTTC. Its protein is CASSPRLARGGGSNEQFF.

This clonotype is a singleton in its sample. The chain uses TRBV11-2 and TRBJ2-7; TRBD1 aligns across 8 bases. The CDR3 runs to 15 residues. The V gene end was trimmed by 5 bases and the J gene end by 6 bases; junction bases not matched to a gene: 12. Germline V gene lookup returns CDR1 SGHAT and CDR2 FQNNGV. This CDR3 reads CASSQRTGICGEQYF. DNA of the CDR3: TGTGCCAGCAGCCAGCGGACAGGGATCTGCGGCGAGCAGTACTTC.

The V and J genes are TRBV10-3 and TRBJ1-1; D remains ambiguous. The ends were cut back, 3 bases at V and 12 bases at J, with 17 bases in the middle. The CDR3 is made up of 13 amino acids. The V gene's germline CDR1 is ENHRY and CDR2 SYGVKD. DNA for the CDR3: TGTGCCATCAGTGAAATTGATTTAGGGAGGACTTTCTTT. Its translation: CAISEIDLGRTFF.

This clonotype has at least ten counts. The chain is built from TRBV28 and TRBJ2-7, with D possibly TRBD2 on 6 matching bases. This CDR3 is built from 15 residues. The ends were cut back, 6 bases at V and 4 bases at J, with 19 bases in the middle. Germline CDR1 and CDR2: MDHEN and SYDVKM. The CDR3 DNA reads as TGTGCCAGCAGCTCCGGCGCGGGGTGGGGGTACGAGCAGTACTTC. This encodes CASSSGAGWGYEQYF.

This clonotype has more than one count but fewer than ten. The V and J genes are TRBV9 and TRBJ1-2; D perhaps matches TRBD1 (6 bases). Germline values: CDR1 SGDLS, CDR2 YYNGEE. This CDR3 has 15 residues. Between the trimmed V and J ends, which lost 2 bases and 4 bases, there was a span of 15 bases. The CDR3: CASSVTLGGGYGYTF. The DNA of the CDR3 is TGTGCCAGCAGCGTTACGTTAGGGGGTGGCTATGGCTACACCTTC.

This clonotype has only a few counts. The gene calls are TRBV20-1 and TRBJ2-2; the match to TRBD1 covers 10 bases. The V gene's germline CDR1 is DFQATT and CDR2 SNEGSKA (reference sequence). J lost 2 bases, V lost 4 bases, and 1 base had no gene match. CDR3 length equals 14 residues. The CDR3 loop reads CSAKTGGNTGELFF. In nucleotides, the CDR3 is TGCAGTGCTAAGACAGGGGGCAACACCGGGGAGCTGTTTTTT.

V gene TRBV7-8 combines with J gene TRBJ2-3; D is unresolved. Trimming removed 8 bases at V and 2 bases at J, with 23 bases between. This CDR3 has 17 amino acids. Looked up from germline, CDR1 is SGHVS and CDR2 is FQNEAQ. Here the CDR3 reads CASSPPSQSLLTDTQYF. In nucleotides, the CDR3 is TGTGCCAGCTCACCACCGTCCCAGAGTCTTCTCACAGATACGCAGTATTTT.